This T cell receptor (beta chain) comes out of a study of control samples from healthy donors and cancer patients. In its sample, this clone was seen a few times. Sequenced by immunoSEQ multiplex PCR; TCRdb stores in-frame clones only, minus some. The data contain 90,000 or so clones, about 88% of them seen just once; the ten biggest clones take up 38%. J gave up 0 bases and V 5 bases, and 4 bases lay outside the gene matches. CDR1 SGHRS and CDR2 YFSETQ come from the germline V gene. CDR3 length equals 15 residues. V and J are TRBV5-1 and TRBJ1-3; 8 bases map to TRBD1. Source material: PBMCs. The TCR originated in a man in his 70s with lung cancer. DNA of the CDR3: TGCGCCAGCAGAAAGGACAGGGCCTCTGGAAACACCATATATTTT. This gives the protein CASRKDRASGNTIYF. The entire variable domain, with the rest obtained from reference TRBV5-1 and TRBJ1-3, is as follows: KAGVTQTPRYLIKTRGQQVTLSCSPISGHRSVSWYQQTPGQGLQFLFEYFSETQRNKGNFPGRFSGRQFSNSRSEMNVSTLELGDSALYLCASRKDRASGNTIYFGEGSWLTVV.